The present TCR beta chain was sequenced within a study of cytomegalovirus exposure and HLA in healthy donors. Study-wide results and caveats: Versus the roughly 690-donor mean, an Asian-associated ancestry cluster reportedly showed fewer N-insertions in a later analysis. Cytomegalovirus association was assigned to approximately 160 TCR beta chains.

This PCR relied on a set of 60 Vbeta primers and 13 Jbeta primers. This table comes from immunoSEQ multiplex PCR, and its TCRdb copy is limited to in-frame clones, with some not included. This table has around 130,000 clones, approximately 79% appearing once. In germline, CDR1 is SGHRS, CDR2 YFSETQ. V lost 2 bases to trimming and J lost 0 bases, with 17 bases between them. CDR3 length: 17 amino acids. Concerning this clone: Antigen unknown.

The chain is built from TRBV5-1 and TRBJ1-1, with D maybe TRBD1 (5 bases). The TCR originated in a female donor in good health and CMV-seronegative. Sequenced: PBMCs. CDR3: CASSFYPGGRMNTEAFF. The CDR3 DNA sequence: TGCGCCAGCAGCTTCTACCCTGGGGGGAGGATGAACACTGAAGCTTTCTTT.